This record looks at one T cell receptor (beta chain) sequence and its context. The antigen remains undetermined. These data come from a study of T cell responses to AZD1222 COVID-19 vaccine. General observations from the study: Donor demographics were predominantly white British with a female majority; clonal diversity may be underestimated.

Here immunoSEQ multiplex PCR was the method, and the copy in TCRdb shows in-frame clones only, minus some. The data contain about 150,000 clones, approximately 91% of them seen just once; the ten biggest clones take up less than 2%. CDR1 MNHEY and CDR2 SMNVEV come from the germline V gene (reference sequence). The CDR3 consists of 13 residues. The V end was cut by 6 bases, the J end by 7 bases, with 15 bases between. This specimen consisted of peripheral blood, obtained 28 days after the second AZD1222 dose. The receptor's source is an adult who received the AZD1222 COVID-19 vaccine. This chain links TRBV27 with TRBJ1-2; D not resolved. CDR3 amino acids: CASRRSGFGGYTF. As DNA, the CDR3 is TGTGCCAGCAGACGAAGTGGGTTCGGTGGCTACACCTTC.